This note documents a single TCR beta chain sequence. This sample is drawn from a study of shared clonotypes between healthy human individuals. The J segment lost 3 bases and the V segment lost 2 bases, leaving 12 bases of the junction unmatched. Germline V CDR1 and CDR2: SGHRS, YFSETQ. This CDR3 region has 17 residues. Repertoires were generated with immunoSEQ multiplex PCR, while TCRdb's copy carries only in-frame clones and drops some. The table has around 1.6 million clones, approximately 98% seen once; the top ten hold 0.4% to 0.55%. All donors qualified as healthy HIV-negative adults and had experienced no recent acute infections or vaccinations.

The sample taken for sequencing was naive CD4+ T cells sorted from blood. The subset is: CD45RA+ positively selected. This TCR was sampled from a man aged 30 to 45 in good health. V gene TRBV5-1 combines with J gene TRBJ2-7; 9 bases are shared with TRBD2. The CDR3 spells CASSLGSSGTGRYEQYF. CDR3 sequence (DNA): TGCGCCAGCAGCTTAGGGTCTAGCGGGACGGGCCGCTACGAGCAGTACTTC.